What follows is one T cell receptor beta chain and its context. The germline CDR1 and CDR2 sequences are SQVTM and ANQGSEA. This CDR3 spans 14 amino acids. Trimming left V 6 bases short and J 5 bases short, with 19 bases between. The record originates from a study of shared clonotypes between healthy human individuals. The sorted-subset replicate PCRs were given roughly 200 ng DNA, which is about 29,000 T cell genomes. TCRdb keeps only in-frame clones here, not all; method: immunoSEQ multiplex PCR. The table shows roughly 2 million clones, with roughly 94% occurring only once. The TCR was taken from a man aged 18 to 29 in good health. Material: naive CD4+ T cells sorted from blood. Subset: CD45RA+ positively selected. The chain recombines TRBV29-1 with TRBJ2-5, with D perhaps TRBD1 or TRBD2 (5 bases each). CDR3 residues: CSVAGTLPSETQYF. The DNA for the CDR3 is TGCAGCGTCGCCGGGACCCTCCCGTCGGAGACCCAGTACTTC.